The T cell receptor beta chain described here comes from a study of shared clonotypes between healthy human individuals. Notes on the study in general: It was expected that sequencing depth would affect clonotype sharing among donors.

Details on this clone: The antigen is not known.

Profiling relied on immunoSEQ multiplex PCR, and the TCRdb table lists in-frame clones only, not all of them. The sample has 600,000 to 750,000 clones; approximately 79% are singletons. Material: memory CD4+ T cells sorted from blood. Subset in this sample: CD45RA-negative fraction. The source of this sequence is a woman aged 30 to 39 in good health.

The chain's CDR3 is CASSVTSGPNNEQFF. For the CDR3, the DNA is TGTGCCAGCAGTGTTACTAGCGGGCCTAACAATGAGCAGTTCTTC. The rearrangement joins TRBV27 to TRBJ2-1; 9 positions agree with TRBD2. Trimming at V came to 5 bases and at J to 5 bases, leaving 7 bases not matched to a gene. The CDR3 runs to 15 residues. CDR1 and CDR2 (germline): MNHEY, SMNVEV (reference sequence).